The 32 T cell receptor beta chains reported below all come from one sample, sequenced in a study of CD8 T cells in Susac syndrome. It was with random hexamers that about 0.45 to 1 ug RNA was reverse transcribed. TCRdb reprocessed the immunoSEQ multiplex PCR reads with MiXCR, giving one entry per CDR3 protein. The sample lists 120,000 or so distinct CDR3 sequences; more than 85% were seen once. The specimen was CD4+ T cells from PBMCs. Every receptor here comes from a human donor with multiple sclerosis.

A single count supports this clonotype. This sequence joins TRBV6-5 and TRBJ2-3, with a tentative D call TRBD2 (5 bases). V lost 5 bases and J lost 5, with 11 bases in between. CDR1 is MNHEY and CDR2 is SVGAGI in the germline V gene. There are 13 residues in the CDR3. In nucleotides, the CDR3 is TGTGCCAGCAGTGCGCCCGGGGTAGATACGCAGTATTTT. This encodes CASSAPGVDTQYF.

The rearrangement links TRBV7-9 to TRBJ2-1; 7 positions match TRBD1. The CDR3 covers 16 residues. Germline CDR1 is SEHNR and CDR2 is FQNEAQ (reference sequence). Germline trimming cut 2 bases from V and 0 bases from J; bases unmatched to any gene: 4. This CDR3 reads CASSLQTGSSYNEQFF. CDR3 sequence (DNA): TGTGCCAGCAGCTTACAGACAGGGAGCTCCTACAATGAGCAGTTCTTC.

The V and J genes are TRBV14 and TRBJ2-1, with D perhaps being TRBD1 or TRBD2 (5 bases each). The CDR3 has 15 residues. V lost 2 bases to trimming and J lost 5 bases, with 13 bases between them. The germline V gene encodes CDR1 SGHDN and CDR2 FVKESK. CDR3 nucleotide sequence: TGTGCCAGCAGCCAAACGGCGTGGGGACACAATGAGCAGTTCTTC. This translates into CASSQTAWGHNEQFF.

The chain uses TRBV29-1 and TRBJ1-2; 9 nucleotides agree with TRBD1. CDR3 length: 14 residues. The V segment lost 2 bases and the J segment 2 bases; nucleotides outside the gene matches: 3. CDR1 and CDR2 (germline): SQVTM, ANQGSEA. The DNA for the CDR3 is TGCAGCGTTGAACCCGGGACAGGGAACTATGGCTACACCTTC. This translates into CSVEPGTGNYGYTF. The full variable domain, in which reference TRBV29-1 and TRBJ1-2 provide the parts outside the CDR3, is SAVISQKPSRDICQRGTSLTIQCQVDSQVTMMFWYRQQPGQSLTLIATANQGSEATYESGFVIDKFPISRPNLTFSTLTVSNMSPEDSSIYLCSVEPGTGNYGYTFGSGTRLTVV.

This clonotype was seen a single time. The CDR3 spells CASSLGGKTNEKLFF. DNA of the CDR3: TGTGCCAGCAGTTTAGGGGGGAAAACTAATGAAAAACTGTTTTTT. The V and J genes are TRBV27 and TRBJ1-4; a possible D gene is TRBD1 (5 bases). Trimming removed 2 bases at V and 1 base at J, with 8 bases between. Germline-derived CDR1 and CDR2 are MNHEY and SMNVEV (reference sequence). This CDR3 contains 15 residues.

This clonotype is a singleton in its sample. The rearrangement joins TRBV30 to TRBJ2-3; no definite D call. Germline V gives CDR1 GTSNPN, CDR2 SVGIG (reference sequence). The CDR3 runs to 13 residues. With 2 bases removed from V and 4 bases from J, the gap between germline ends came to 10 bases. The CDR3 reads CAWSPAGADTQYF. For the CDR3, the DNA is TGTGCCTGGAGTCCCGCTGGGGCAGATACGCAGTATTTT.

The V gene is TRBV29-1, the J gene TRBJ2-5; D remains ambiguous. The CDR3 has 11 residues. Germline V gene lookup returns CDR1 SQVTM and CDR2 ANQGSEA. The ends were cut back, 4 bases at V and 1 base at J, with 4 bases in the middle. CDR3 residues: CSVASQETQYF. DNA of the CDR3: TGCAGCGTTGCTAGCCAAGAGACCCAGTACTTC.

This clonotype was detected only once. The J gene is TRBJ1-3, the V gene TRBV3-1, with 8 bases lining up with TRBD1. The CDR3 runs to 13 residues. Germline assignment: CDR1 LGHDT and CDR2 YNNKEL (reference sequence). V was clipped by 5 bases and J by 12 bases; unmatched bases: 9. CDR3 sequence (DNA): TGTGCCAGCAGCGACAAGAGACAGGGGATCATATATTTT. Encoded protein: CASSDKRQGIIYF.

V gene TRBV20-1 combines with J gene TRBJ1-1; D unresolved. CDR1 is DFQATT, CDR2 SNEGSKA, per germline (reference sequence). The CDR3 is 15 amino acids. Trimming shortened V by 3 bases and J by 2 bases, and 16 bases separated the two germline ends. This chain's CDR3 is CSASITEGINTEAFF. CDR3 in DNA: TGCAGTGCTAGCATCACCGAGGGAATTAACACTGAAGCTTTCTTT.

The chain joins TRBV9 to TRBJ1-1, with 9 bases matching TRBD1. Looked up from germline, CDR1 is SGDLS and CDR2 is YYNGEE. The CDR3 has 13 residues. With 9 bases clipped from V and 0 bases from J, the junction kept 3 bases outside the gene matches. CDR3 in amino acids: CATGTGMNTEAFF. CDR3 DNA sequence: TGTGCCACGGGGACAGGGATGAACACTGAAGCTTTCTTT.

The rearrangement uses TRBV25-1 and TRBJ1-1; perhaps TRBD1 as D (5 bases). CDR1 is MGHDK and CDR2 is SYGVNS in the germline V gene. The CDR3 runs to 13 residues. Trimming removed 3 bases at V and 8 bases at J, with 13 bases between. The CDR3 protein is CASSDRVFAEAFF. DNA for the CDR3: TGTGCCAGCAGTGACAGGGTATTTGCAGAAGCTTTCTTT. Full variable domain (rest looked up from reference TRBV25-1 and TRBJ1-1): EADIYQTPRYLVIGTGKKITLECSQTMGHDKMYWYQQDPGMELHLIHYSYGVNSTEKGDLSSESTVSRIRTEHFPLTLESARPSHTSQYLCASSDRVFAEAFFGQGTRLTVV.

This clonotype has a single count. The V and J genes are TRBV4-2 and TRBJ1-2, with TRBD1 matching 9 bases. The CDR3 has 16 amino acids. Unmatched junction bases numbered 4, after V lost 0 bases and J lost 2 bases. The germline gives CDR1 LGHNA, CDR2 YNFKEQ. CDR3 in amino acids: CASSQDIGTGNYGYTF. CDR3 DNA: TGTGCCAGCAGCCAAGATATTGGGACAGGGAACTATGGCTACACCTTC.

Only one count was recorded for this clonotype. The CDR3 region has the DNA TGTGCCAGCAGCTTCTTAGGACAGCGTAGTAATGAAAAACTGTTTTTT. Its protein is CASSFLGQRSNEKLFF. The rearrangement joins TRBV7-8 to TRBJ1-4, with D possibly being TRBD1 (6 bases). V was cut by 3 bases and J by 4 bases, with 15 bases left in between. Germline CDR1 is SGHVS and CDR2 is FQNEAQ. The CDR3 extends over 16 amino acids.

The chain combines TRBV4-2 with TRBJ2-7; D is unresolved. Germline assignment: CDR1 LGHNA and CDR2 YNFKEQ. The CDR3 consists of 13 residues. V was clipped by 1 base and J by 3 bases, with 7 bases between them. The CDR3, as DNA: TGTGCCAGCAGCCAAGGTAGCAGCTACGAGCAGTACTTC. Protein: CASSQGSSYEQYF.

CDR3 DNA: TGTGCCAGCAGCCCTTACAGGGCCTCTAATGAAAAACTGTTTTTT. This encodes CASSPYRASNEKLFF. The chain links TRBV7-8 to TRBJ1-4, with D perhaps TRBD1 (6 bases). The CDR3 runs to 15 residues. CDR1 and CDR2 (germline): SGHVS, FQNEAQ. Between the trimmed V and J ends, which lost 5 bases and 3 bases, there was a span of 13 bases.

This clonotype was observed a single time. The V gene is TRBV30, the J gene TRBJ1-6; D gene unclear. The V gene lost 3 bases and the J gene lost 0 bases, with 12 bases spanning the gap. The CDR3 runs to 16 residues. Germline V CDR1 and CDR2: GTSNPN, SVGIG (reference sequence). Here the CDR3 reads CAWSRTGSSYNSPLHF. CDR3 in DNA: TGTGCCTGGAGCAGGACGGGAAGCTCCTATAATTCACCCCTCCACTTT.

This clonotype was observed once. The V gene is TRBV28, the J gene TRBJ2-7, with 8 bases identical to TRBD2. The V gene end was trimmed by 10 bases and the J gene end by 4 bases; junction bases not matched to a gene: 6. The CDR3 covers 12 residues. Germline CDR1 MDHEN, CDR2 SYDVKM. The CDR3 coding sequence is TGTGCCACGGGGGGGTGGTCTTACGAGCAGTACTTC. This sequence encodes CATGGWSYEQYF.

The V call is TRBV18, the J call TRBJ2-7, with D possibly called TRBD1 or TRBD2 (5 bases each). The CDR3 runs to 14 residues. CDR1 is KGHSH and CDR2 is LQKENI in the germline V gene. Deletions cut 3 bases from V and 2 bases from J, with 11 bases between. The CDR3 protein is CASSPTGATYEQYF. As DNA, the CDR3 is TGTGCCAGCTCACCGACCGGGGCGACCTACGAGCAGTACTTC.

This clonotype was picked up one time. The CDR3, as DNA: TGTGCCTGGAGTGTTGGGGGGGAGACCCAGTACTTC. This translates into CAWSVGGETQYF. The chain has TRBV30 and TRBJ2-5, with TRBD2 as a possible D gene (6 bases). This CDR3 spans 12 amino acids. The V gene lost 0 bases and the J gene lost 5 bases, with 7 bases spanning the gap. Germline V gene data show CDR1 as GTSNPN and CDR2 as SVGIG (reference sequence).

The chain couples TRBV18 to TRBJ2-5; D possibly uses TRBD1 or TRBD2 (5 bases each). V lost 5 bases and J lost 4, with 11 bases in between. This CDR3 comprises 13 residues. The germline V gene has CDR1 KGHSH and CDR2 LQKENI. CDR3 sequence (DNA): TGTGCCAGCTCAGGGGACGAGGGAGAGACCCAGTACTTC. It codes for CASSGDEGETQYF.

This chain joins TRBV5-4 and TRBJ2-5, with D maybe TRBD2 (5 bases). Germline V lookup: CDR1 SGHNT, CDR2 YYREEE (reference sequence). V lost 2 bases and J 5 bases, leaving 13 bases between the germline ends. The CDR3 totals 14 residues. The CDR3 DNA sequence: TGTGCCAGCAGCTTCCCTGGCGGCGGGGAGACCCAGTACTTC. This translates into CASSFPGGGETQYF.

This chain links TRBV29-1 with TRBJ1-5, with a weak D call TRBD1 (5 bases). In germline, CDR1 is SQVTM, CDR2 ANQGSEA. There are 13 residues in the CDR3. V was pared by 6 bases and J by 3 bases, with 12 bases between. The CDR3 DNA is TGCAGCGTAGTCGACAGCTACAATCAGCCCCAGCATTTT. Translated: CSVVDSYNQPQHF.

The rearrangement uses TRBV30 and TRBJ2-5; the D gene could be TRBD1 or TRBD2 (5 bases each). The CDR3 runs 13 residues. Germline CDR1 reads GTSNPN; CDR2 reads SVGIG (reference sequence). Trimming removed 0 bases from V and 4 bases from J, with 9 bases in between. The CDR3: CAWSVPGGETQYF. For the CDR3, the DNA is TGTGCCTGGAGTGTACCTGGGGGAGAGACCCAGTACTTC.

V usage is TRBV13 and J usage is TRBJ2-7; 7 bases map to TRBD2. There are 12 residues in the CDR3. J was trimmed by 4 bases and V by 5 bases; bases with no gene match: 2. Germline V gene sequence: CDR1 PRHDT, CDR2 FYEKMQ (reference sequence). CDR3: CASSRGGYEQYF. CDR3 coding DNA: TGTGCCAGCAGCCGCGGGGGTTACGAGCAGTACTTC.

The J gene is TRBJ1-5, the V gene TRBV20-1; D is perhaps TRBD1 (5 bases). The CDR3 extends over 14 amino acids. Trimming took 2 bases from V and 2 from J, leaving 10 bases between them. Germline V lookup: CDR1 DFQATT, CDR2 SNEGSKA (reference sequence). The CDR3 spells CSARRQGGNQPQHF. The CDR3 DNA follows: TGCAGTGCTAGAAGGCAGGGTGGCAATCAGCCCCAGCATTTT.

This clonotype came up once. The genes are TRBV7-9 and TRBJ1-1; a weak D match, TRBD1 (6 bases). Trimming left V 1 base short and J 5 bases short, with 8 bases between. This CDR3 contains 13 residues. Germline V gives CDR1 SEHNR, CDR2 FQNEAQ (reference sequence). The CDR3 DNA is TGTGCCAGCAGCTTAGAGCAGGGGACTGAAGCTTTCTTT. It is translated as CASSLEQGTEAFF. The full variable domain, in which reference TRBV7-9 and TRBJ1-1 provide the parts outside the CDR3, is DTGVSQNPRHKITKRGQNVTFRCDPISEHNRLYWYRQTLGQGPEFLTYFQNEAQLEKSRLLSDRFSAERPKGSFSTLEIQRTEQGDSAMYLCASSLEQGTEAFFGQGTRLTVV.

The chain joins TRBV21-1 to TRBJ2-7. TRBV21-1 is a recognized pseudogene. CDR3 length: 10 amino acids. In DNA form, the CDR3 reads TGTGCCAGCAGCAACCACGAGCAGTACTTC. The encoded protein is CASSNHEQYF.

The chain combines TRBV5-1 with TRBJ2-3, with D tentatively TRBD1 or TRBD2 (5 bases each). V was trimmed by 0 bases and J by 9 bases, leaving 11 bases between them. Looked up from germline, CDR1 is SGHRS and CDR2 is YFSETQ. The CDR3 contains 13 residues. The CDR3 sequence is CASSLEPGRTQYF. CDR3 sequence (DNA): TGCGCCAGCAGCTTGGAACCGGGACGGACGCAGTATTTT.

V is TRBV5-1 and J is TRBJ2-3; D not resolved. Germline lookup yields CDR1 SGHRS and CDR2 YFSETQ. The CDR3 is made up of 14 amino acids. V gave up 6 bases and J gave up 2 bases, with 13 bases separating them. The CDR3 DNA is TGCGCCAGCAAAGTTAGGGTCTTCACAGATACGCAGTATTTT. This translates into CASKVRVFTDTQYF.

The V call is TRBV14, the J call TRBJ2-3; D perhaps matches TRBD1 (5 bases). CDR3 length equals 14 residues. V gave up 0 bases and J gave up 4 bases, with 8 bases separating them. Per germline, CDR1 SGHDN and CDR2 FVKESK. The CDR3 DNA follows: TGTGCCAGCAGCCAAGAATGGGGCGCAGATACGCAGTATTTT. As protein: CASSQEWGADTQYF.

The CDR3 spells CASRETGSGANVLTF. CDR3 nucleotide sequence: TGTGCCAGCAGGGAGACAGGTTCTGGGGCCAACGTCCTGACTTTC. The chain uses TRBV6-2 or TRBV6-3 and TRBJ2-6; D might be TRBD1 (6 bases). Germline V lookup: CDR1 MNHEY, CDR2 SVGEGT. This CDR3 has 15 amino acids. V gave up 6 bases and J gave up 1 base, with 10 bases separating them.

The genes are TRBV19 and TRBJ1-2, with D uncertain. V lost 7 bases to trimming and J lost 0 bases, with 3 bases between them. Per the germline V gene, CDR1 is LNHDA and CDR2 is SQIVND (reference sequence). This CDR3 comprises 11 residues. The CDR3 DNA reads TGTGCCAGTATGGCTAACTATGGCTACACCTTC. It codes for CASMANYGYTF.